Detailed here is one T cell receptor beta chain. Its antigen has not been determined. Base qualities are not recorded, but no much larger clone differs from it by a single base. The immunoSEQ Assay, a bias-controlled multiplex PCR, was used to amplify TCRbeta CDR3 regions from genomic DNA. For the original study's pipeline: The number of nucleated cells in each sample was estimated by amplification of reference gene primers within the assay. To quantify the absolute abundance of each unique TCRbeta CDR3 rearrangement, sequence reads were collapsed and filtered. For each sample, productive Simpson clonality was calculated as the square root of Simpson's diversity index across productive rearrangements. The clones in this table, taken by TCRdb from immuneACCESS, are in-frame only. Not every clone is retained; where verified, under half of the shortfall comes from an unresolved V gene, and the cause of the rest is unknown. V and J calls and clone size are as listed in that table; D and trimming were resolved from the DNA. The sample yields around 250,000 clones; approximately 83% were counted once. The top ten constitute roughly 2% of the sample.

A second Seattle source provided samples from volunteer blood donors who had recovered from COVID-19. Whole blood was collected in K2EDTA tubes by collaborating institutions according to the institutions' own protocols. Collaborator samples were shipped for TCRbeta analysis as frozen whole blood, isolated PBMCs, or DNA extracted from either sample type. This sample was taken from a study of blood T cell repertoires in COVID-19 (dated by TCRdb to the early 2020s). General notes on the study: Samples from collaborators originated in the United States, Italy and Spain and spanned both the acute and convalescent phases of COVID-19. The material from the prospective study consisted of cDNA or gDNA derived from T cells, B-cell-depleted T cells, or PBMCs. The sample metadata nearly always contained a de-identified subject ID, COVID-19 status, age in years and sex. Subjects who had been exposed to COVID-19, were actively infected with it, or had recovered from it provided the deeply sampled blood TCRbeta repertoires that made up the dataset. The samples were drawn from the first 160 participants of the ongoing ImmuneRACE study and from some 1,300 subjects provided by 6 global collaborators. The repertoires were made available in a free public database intended to serve as a resource for research on the immune response to SARS-CoV-2. Where HLA class I and class II types were available, the types were taken from metadata supplied by the sample provider, not from assay-based typing.

The CDR3, cysteine through phenylalanine, is 16 amino acids long. Here the CDR3 DNA is all that survives: 48 bases in frame from base 1. A distance of 20 bases separates the germline ends of V and J, which lose 6 bases and 6 bases respectively. CDR1 MNHEY and CDR2 SVGEGT were looked up in the germline V gene. Overall results and qualifications from the work: The amount of clinical and demographic metadata varied by source and participant and was provided uncurated.

The sample was peripheral blood. The origin of this receptor is a man in his thirties or forties who had recovered from COVID-19. The chain couples TRBV6-2 or TRBV6-3 to TRBJ2-2; TRBD1 might be the D gene, on 6 matching bases. The sequenced DNA: TGTGCCAGCAGCCCTAGGGGGTTTATCGTGGCCGGGGAGCTGTTTTTT. Its protein product is CASSPRGFIVAGELFF.